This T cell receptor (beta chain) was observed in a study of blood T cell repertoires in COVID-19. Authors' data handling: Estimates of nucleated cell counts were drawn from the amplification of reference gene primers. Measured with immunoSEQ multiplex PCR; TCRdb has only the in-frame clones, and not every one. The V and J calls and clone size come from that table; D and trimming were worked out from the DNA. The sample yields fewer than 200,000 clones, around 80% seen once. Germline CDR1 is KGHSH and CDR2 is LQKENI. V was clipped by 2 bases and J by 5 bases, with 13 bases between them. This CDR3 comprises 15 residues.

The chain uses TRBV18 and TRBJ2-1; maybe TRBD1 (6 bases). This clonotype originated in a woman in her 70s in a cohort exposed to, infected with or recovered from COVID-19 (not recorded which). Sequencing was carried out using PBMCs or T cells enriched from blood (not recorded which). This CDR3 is CASSPFTGQNNEQFF. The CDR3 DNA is TGTGCCAGCTCACCATTTACAGGGCAGAACAATGAGCAGTTCTTC.